This T cell receptor beta chain was found in a study of blood T cell repertoires in COVID-19. The germline V gene has CDR1 MNHEY and CDR2 SVGAGI. The J segment lost 8 bases and the V segment lost 7 bases, leaving 4 bases of the junction unmatched. This CDR3 is 13 amino acids long. The assay was immunoSEQ multiplex PCR, and TCRdb's table has in-frame clones only and misses some. The table shows roughly 150,000 clones, with about 88% occurring only once. This chain links TRBV6-5 with TRBJ2-5; 13 bases align to TRBD2. The receptor's source is a woman aged 50 to 60 with COVID-19, enrolled during active disease. The sample comprised peripheral blood. CDR3 coding DNA: TGTGCCAGCACTAGGACTAGCGGGGGAACCCAGTACTTC. This translates into CASTRTSGGTQYF.